The 14 T cell receptor beta chains reported below all come from one sample, sequenced in a study of T cell responses to AZD1222 COVID-19 vaccine (dated by TCRdb to the early 2020s). Explained via the paper, the time point label denotes: about 28 days (+/-7) after the second vaccine dose. Receptor amplification or capture employed the immunoSEQ multiplex PCR assay. TCRdb re-hosts the immuneACCESS table, in-frame sequences only. Its copies lack some clones; in the studies checked, an unresolved V gene accounts for under half of them, and the cause for the rest is not known. Here the sample has about 130,000 clones; nearly 90% occur a single time. The top ten hold about 6% of the sample. The sample here was peripheral blood, taken 28 days after the second AZD1222 dose. The receptors here all came from an adult who received the AZD1222 COVID-19 vaccine.

The J gene is TRBJ2-1, the V gene TRBV6-5; D possibly corresponds to TRBD1 (6 bases). The CDR3 loop spans 13 amino acids. V was pared by 2 bases and J by 4 bases, with 6 bases between. Germline CDR1 is MNHEY and CDR2 is SVGAGI. The CDR3 is CASSYDRYNEQFF. CDR3 sequence (DNA): TGTGCCAGCAGTTACGACAGGTACAATGAGCAGTTCTTC.

The chain links TRBV7-9 to TRBJ1-1, with D possibly TRBD1 on 5 matching bases. CDR1 and CDR2 (germline): SEHNR, FQNEAQ (reference sequence). Trimming removed 5 bases at V and 4 bases at J, with 20 bases between. The CDR3 runs 16 residues. CDR3 residues: CASSPARGVTSTEAFF. The CDR3 nucleotides read TGTGCCAGCAGCCCCGCGAGGGGAGTCACGAGCACTGAAGCTTTCTTT.

V and J are TRBV20-1 and TRBJ2-1; TRBD2 matches 7 bases. Trimming took 3 bases from V and 6 from J; bases not matched to a gene: 8. The CDR3 contains 14 residues. Germline assignment: CDR1 DFQATT and CDR2 SNEGSKA (reference sequence). The CDR3 here is CSASSGLLPNEQFF. In nucleotides, the CDR3 is TGCAGTGCTAGTTCGGGACTATTGCCCAATGAGCAGTTCTTC.

The chain joins TRBV27 to TRBJ2-1; no firm D call. The CDR3 totals 13 residues. Germline assignment: CDR1 MNHEY and CDR2 SMNVEV (reference sequence). Trimming took off 5 bases at V and 4 bases at J, with 9 bases between the two ends. Written as DNA, the CDR3 is TGTGCCAGCAGTAGCAGAAATTACAATGAGCAGTTCTTC. It encodes CASSSRNYNEQFF.

This chain joins TRBV2 and TRBJ1-6; D may be TRBD1 (6 bases). Trimming shortened V by 7 bases and J by 7 bases, and 14 bases separated the two germline ends. There are 14 residues in the CDR3. The V gene's germline CDR1 is SNHLY and CDR2 FYNNEI. The CDR3 is CASTGDGGNSPLHF. For the CDR3, the DNA is TGTGCCAGCACAGGGGATGGGGGAAATTCACCCCTCCACTTT.

This sequence joins TRBV19 and TRBJ1-5; tentatively, D is TRBD1 (6 bases). The V and J ends lost 4 bases and 6 bases respectively, with 10 bases between them. Germline V lookup: CDR1 LNHDA, CDR2 SQIVND (reference sequence). The CDR3 is made up of 13 amino acids. The CDR3 nucleotides read TGTGCCAGTAGTACCCTCAGGGGTCAGCCCCAGCATTTT. It specifies CASSTLRGQPQHF.

The chain joins TRBV19 to TRBJ1-5, with TRBD1 identical over 7 bases. Germline trimming cut 3 bases from V and 7 bases from J; bases unmatched to any gene: 9. The V gene's germline CDR1 is LNHDA and CDR2 SQIVND (reference sequence). The CDR3 is made up of 15 amino acids. In DNA form, the CDR3 reads TGTGCCAGTAGTATTCTGACAGGGACAGCGCAGCCCCAGCATTTT. As protein: CASSILTGTAQPQHF.

The chain uses TRBV9 and TRBJ1-1, with 8 bases that match TRBD1. CDR1 is SGDLS and CDR2 is YYNGEE in the germline V gene. The ends lost 4 bases at V and 7 bases at J; junction bases unmatched: 12. This CDR3 region has 15 residues. CDR3: CASSPGQGKLGEAFF. As DNA, the CDR3 is TGTGCCAGCAGCCCAGGACAGGGAAAGTTGGGTGAAGCTTTCTTT.

Remarks on this clone: Other DNA variants within this sample encode the same CDR3. The chain has TRBV5-1 and TRBJ1-5; D remains unclear. The CDR3 consists of 13 residues. Germline V gene lookup returns CDR1 SGHRS and CDR2 YFSETQ. The V end was cut by 4 bases, the J end by 0 bases, with 5 bases between. The CDR3 bases are TGCGCCAGCAGCCCGGATAGCAATCAGCCCCAGCATTTT. Amino acid sequence: CASSPDSNQPQHF.

This sequence joins TRBV30 and TRBJ2-1; no reliable D call. CDR3 length: 12 residues. Germline V gene lookup returns CDR1 GTSNPN and CDR2 SVGIG (reference sequence). V was trimmed by 0 bases and J by 7 bases, leaving 7 bases between them. CDR3 sequence (DNA): TGTGCCTGGAGTGTAGTCGCTAATGAGCAGTTCTTC. Translation gives CAWSVVANEQFF. Full variable domain (rest looked up from reference TRBV30 and TRBJ2-1): SQTIHQWPATLVQPVGSPLSLECTVEGTSNPNLYWYRQAAGRGLQLLFYSVGIGQISSEVPQNLSASRPQDRQFILSSKKLLLSDSGFYLCAWSVVANEQFFGPGTRLTVL.

This clone turned up a few times. The rearrangement uses TRBV10-3 and TRBJ2-7; D remains ambiguous. The CDR3 runs to 11 residues. V was trimmed by 9 bases and J by 3 bases, leaving 9 bases between them. Germline loops: CDR1 ENHRY, CDR2 SYGVKD. In nucleotides, the CDR3 is TGTGCCATTAGACGTGACTACGAGCAGTACTTC. Encoded protein: CAIRRDYEQYF.

The V call is TRBV28, the J call TRBJ2-5, with 11 bases lining up with TRBD1. The trim removed 6 bases at V and 2 bases at J, leaving 5 bases unmatched. Looked up from germline, CDR1 is MDHEN and CDR2 is SYDVKM. The CDR3 is 15 residues long. The CDR3 region is CASRTGQGAQETQYF. The CDR3 nucleotides are TGTGCCAGCAGAACTGGACAGGGGGCGCAAGAGACCCAGTACTTC.

The chain links TRBV28 to TRBJ2-7; 11 nucleotides align to TRBD2. The germline V gene has CDR1 MDHEN and CDR2 SYDVKM. J gave up 3 bases and V 3 bases, and 4 bases lay outside the gene matches. The CDR3 spans 15 residues. Written as DNA, the CDR3 is TGTGCCAGCAGTTTTTCGACTAGCGGGATCTACGAGCAGTACTTC. It yields the protein CASSFSTSGIYEQYF.

V usage is TRBV19 and J usage is TRBJ1-1, with 9 positions matching TRBD1. The CDR3 length is 15 residues. CDR1 and CDR2 from the germline V gene are LNHDA and SQIVND (reference sequence). V gave up 7 bases and J gave up 6 bases; unmatched junction bases: 12. CDR3 sequence: CASTRTGATLSEAFF. DNA of the CDR3: TGTGCCAGTACCAGGACAGGGGCCACCCTATCTGAAGCTTTCTTT.